This TCR beta chain was retrieved from a study of post-analysis software for immune sequencing data. Across the whole study: Included courses were relapsing-remitting and secondary progressive multiple sclerosis; progressive-relapsing multiple sclerosis was also included.

Findings and limits, study-wide: Controls significantly exceeded multiple sclerosis patients in normalized Chao1 diversity. With TRBV5-6, TRBV5-1 and TRBV20-1 included, about five TRBV segments were more frequent in patients than in controls.

Germline V lookup: CDR1 LGHNA, CDR2 YSLEER. The CDR3 runs to 14 residues. Trimming took off 3 bases at V and 1 base at J, with 7 bases between the two ends. Concerning this clonotype itself: What it recognizes is unknown.

TCR beta libraries were prepared from cDNA with unique molecular identifiers. Input amounts of roughly 1 to 10 million T cells were used. These gave approximately 500,000 cDNA molecules, so each molecule approximated one T cell. TCRdb re-analysed the PCR reads in MiXCR, keeping a single row per CDR3 protein. Counted here are roughly 410,000 distinct CDR3 sequences, less than 40% occurring once; the ten biggest clones make up 13%. The sequenced sample was blood. This receptor was identified in a girl aged 5-17 years with multiple sclerosis. This sequence joins TRBV4-3 and TRBJ1-5, with a possible D match to TRBD1 (6 bases). The CDR3 nucleotides are TGCGCCAGCAGCCAGGACAGAAGCAATCAGCCCCAGCATTTT. It yields the protein CASSQDRSNQPQHF.